This T cell receptor beta chain was obtained from a study of blood T cell repertoires in COVID-19. Background on the study: The United States, Italy and Spain provided the acute and convalescent COVID-19 samples.

This CDR3 is built from 12 residues. Trimming removed 6 bases at V and 5 bases at J, with 8 bases between. CDR1 is MNHEY, CDR2 SMNVEV, per germline (reference sequence). Per the authors' pipeline: The assay estimated nucleated cells by amplifying reference gene primers. Sequencing was performed with immunoSEQ multiplex PCR; in TCRdb, only in-frame clones are kept and a portion is missing. D and trimming come from the DNA, and the V and J calls and clone size come from that table. The data contain some 140,000 clones, about four fifths of them singletons. Sequencing used peripheral blood. This sequence was found in a woman older than 75 with acute or convalescent COVID-19. The chain is built from TRBV27 and TRBJ1-5, with a possible D match to TRBD1 (5 bases). CDR3 sequence: CASRRGDQPQHF. The CDR3 DNA follows: TGTGCCAGCAGGCGGGGGGATCAGCCCCAGCATTTT.